This is a list of T cell receptor beta chains from one sample in a study of shared clonotypes between healthy human individuals. The repertoire was sequenced with immunoSEQ multiplex PCR; TCRdb's copy has only in-frame clones and lacks some. The sample holds some 600,000 clones, around 96% seen once. The source material was naive CD8+ T cells sorted from blood. These receptors all stem from a woman aged 25 to 39 in good health. Each CDR3 is given with its conserved first and last residue. A D gene is named only where the DNA matches it firmly. Only part of the rows carry a size: once, few, many, or a class if the clone is expanded.

cdr3_length: 12; clone_size: NA; j_call: TRBJ2-7; d_call: NA; v_call: TRBV27; cdr3_aa: CATRRGGGEQYF; cdr3_nt: TGTGCCACCCGCCGCGGAGGCGGGGAGCAGTACTTC
cdr3_length: 20; clone_size: NA; j_call: TRBJ2-3; d_call: TRBD2; v_call: TRBV15; cdr3_aa: CATSRDGKGGPRPSTDTQYF; cdr3_nt: TGTGCCACCAGCAGAGATGGGAAGGGAGGGCCTCGCCCTAGCACAGATACGCAGTATTTT
cdr3_length: 20; clone_size: NA; j_call: TRBJ2-7; d_call: TRBD2; v_call: TRBV2; cdr3_aa: CASSARGSLAGGRSSYEQYF; cdr3_nt: TGTGCCAGCAGTGCGCGGGGCTCGCTAGCGGGAGGGCGGAGCTCCTACGAGCAGTACTTC
cdr3_length: 15; clone_size: NA; j_call: TRBJ2-1; d_call: NA; v_call: TRBV11-2; cdr3_aa: CASSLAPGRDHEQFF; cdr3_nt: TGTGCCAGCAGCTTAGCCCCCGGGCGGGATCATGAGCAGTTCTTC
cdr3_length: 14; clone_size: once; j_call: TRBJ2-7; d_call: NA; v_call: TRBV7-8; cdr3_aa: CASSGPWPTYEQYF; cdr3_nt: TGTGCCAGCAGCGGTCCGTGGCCAACCTACGAGCAGTACTTC
cdr3_length: 13; clone_size: NA; j_call: TRBJ1-5; d_call: NA; v_call: TRBV5-1; cdr3_aa: CASSLGSNQPQHF; cdr3_nt: TGCGCCAGCAGCTTGGGTAGCAATCAGCCCCAGCATTTT
cdr3_length: 13; clone_size: NA; j_call: TRBJ2-1; d_call: NA; v_call: TRBV6-5; cdr3_aa: CASSTGALIEQFF; cdr3_nt: TGTGCCAGCAGCACGGGGGCCTTAATTGAGCAGTTCTTC
cdr3_length: 13; clone_size: NA; j_call: TRBJ1-5; d_call: NA; v_call: TRBV28; cdr3_aa: CASSMGGSQPQHF; cdr3_nt: TGTGCCAGCAGCATGGGGGGTAGCCAGCCCCAGCATTTT
cdr3_length: 15; clone_size: NA; j_call: TRBJ1-2; d_call: NA; v_call: TRBV4-1; cdr3_aa: CASSQFVGGVYGYTF; cdr3_nt: TGCGCCAGCAGCCAATTTGTCGGGGGTGTCTATGGCTACACCTTC
cdr3_length: 12; clone_size: NA; j_call: TRBJ1-4; d_call: NA; v_call: TRBV2; cdr3_aa: CASSGTDEKLFF; cdr3_nt: TGTGCCAGCAGTGGGACGGATGAAAAACTGTTTTTT
cdr3_length: 13; clone_size: once; j_call: TRBJ2-7; d_call: NA; v_call: TRBV4-1; cdr3_aa: CASSQVRGYEQYF; cdr3_nt: TGCGCCAGCAGCCAAGTCAGGGGATACGAGCAGTACTTC
cdr3_length: 14; clone_size: NA; j_call: TRBJ2-7; d_call: TRBD1; v_call: TRBV5-1; cdr3_aa: CASSPDRKFGEQYF; cdr3_nt: TGCGCCAGCAGCCCGGACAGGAAGTTTGGCGAGCAGTACTTC
cdr3_length: 16; clone_size: NA; j_call: TRBJ1-5; d_call: NA; v_call: TRBV19; cdr3_aa: CASSPRTENSNQPQHF; cdr3_nt: TGTGCCAGTAGTCCTCGGACGGAAAATAGCAATCAGCCCCAGCATTTT
cdr3_length: 15; clone_size: once; j_call: TRBJ1-1; d_call: TRBD1; v_call: TRBV28; cdr3_aa: CASSFQDRGNTEAFF; cdr3_nt: TGTGCCAGCAGTTTCCAAGACAGGGGGAACACTGAAGCTTTCTTT
cdr3_length: 15; clone_size: NA; j_call: TRBJ1-1; d_call: NA; v_call: TRBV27; cdr3_aa: CASSLSITGSTEAFF; cdr3_nt: TGTGCCAGCAGTTTATCCATAACAGGGAGCACTGAAGCTTTCTTT
cdr3_length: 15; clone_size: NA; j_call: TRBJ2-2; d_call: TRBD2; v_call: TRBV7-6; cdr3_aa: CASSMGLDATGELFF; cdr3_nt: TGTGCCAGCAGCATGGGACTAGATGCAACCGGGGAGCTGTTTTTT
cdr3_length: 15; clone_size: NA; j_call: TRBJ2-1; d_call: TRBD2; v_call: TRBV6-4; cdr3_aa: CASSDSGSPANEQFF; cdr3_nt: TGTGCCAGCAGTGATAGCGGGAGCCCTGCGAATGAGCAGTTCTTC
cdr3_length: 15; clone_size: NA; j_call: TRBJ1-5; d_call: TRBD1; v_call: TRBV27; cdr3_aa: CASRNTGVRNQPQHF; cdr3_nt: TGTGCCAGCAGAAATACAGGGGTACGTAATCAGCCCCAGCATTTT
cdr3_length: 16; clone_size: NA; j_call: TRBJ2-2; d_call: TRBD2; v_call: TRBV13; cdr3_aa: CASSFGLAGGNGELFF; cdr3_nt: TGTGCCAGCAGCTTCGGACTAGCGGGAGGGAACGGGGAGCTGTTTTTT
cdr3_length: 15; clone_size: NA; j_call: TRBJ1-1; d_call: TRBD1; v_call: TRBV28; cdr3_aa: CASRLTKGQVIGAFF; cdr3_nt: TGTGCCAGCAGGTTAACCAAAGGACAGGTCATTGGAGCTTTCTTT